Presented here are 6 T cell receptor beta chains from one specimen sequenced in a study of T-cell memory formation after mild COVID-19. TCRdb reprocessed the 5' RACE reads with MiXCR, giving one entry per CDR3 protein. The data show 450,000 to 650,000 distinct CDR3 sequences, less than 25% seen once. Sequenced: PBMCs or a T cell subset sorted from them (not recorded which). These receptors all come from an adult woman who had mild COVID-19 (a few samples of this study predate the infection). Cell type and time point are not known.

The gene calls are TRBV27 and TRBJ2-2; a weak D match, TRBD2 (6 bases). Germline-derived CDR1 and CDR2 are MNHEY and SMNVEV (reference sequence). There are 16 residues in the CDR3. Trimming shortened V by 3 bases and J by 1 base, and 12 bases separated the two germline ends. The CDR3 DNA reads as TGTGCCAGCAGTTTGGTGCAGGGACTGAACACCGGGGAGCTGTTTTTT. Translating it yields CASSLVQGLNTGELFF.

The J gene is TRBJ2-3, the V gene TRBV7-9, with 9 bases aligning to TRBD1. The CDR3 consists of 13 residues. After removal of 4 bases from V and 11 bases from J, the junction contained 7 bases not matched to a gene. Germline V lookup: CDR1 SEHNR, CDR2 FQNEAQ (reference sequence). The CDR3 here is CASSSGQGFVQYF. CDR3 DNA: TGTGCCAGCAGCTCTGGACAGGGGTTCGTGCAGTATTTT.

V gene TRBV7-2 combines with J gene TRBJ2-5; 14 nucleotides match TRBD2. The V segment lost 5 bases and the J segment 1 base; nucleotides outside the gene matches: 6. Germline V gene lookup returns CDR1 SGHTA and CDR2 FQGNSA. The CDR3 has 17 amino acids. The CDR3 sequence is CASSSRTSGGFQETQYF. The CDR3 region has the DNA TGTGCCAGCAGCAGCCGGACTAGCGGGGGGTTCCAAGAGACCCAGTACTTC.

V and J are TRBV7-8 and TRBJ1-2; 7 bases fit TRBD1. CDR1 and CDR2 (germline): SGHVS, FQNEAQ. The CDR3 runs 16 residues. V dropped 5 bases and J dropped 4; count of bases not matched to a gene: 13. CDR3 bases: TGTGCCAGCAGCCCACCGTCCGGGACAGCCACCTATGGCTACACCTTC. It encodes CASSPPSGTATYGYTF.

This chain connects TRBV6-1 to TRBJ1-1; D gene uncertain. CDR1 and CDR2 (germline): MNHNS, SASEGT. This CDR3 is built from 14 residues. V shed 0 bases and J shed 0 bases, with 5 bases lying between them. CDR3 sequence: CASSEALLNTEAFF. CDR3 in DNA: TGTGCCAGCAGTGAAGCGCTCCTGAACACTGAAGCTTTCTTT.

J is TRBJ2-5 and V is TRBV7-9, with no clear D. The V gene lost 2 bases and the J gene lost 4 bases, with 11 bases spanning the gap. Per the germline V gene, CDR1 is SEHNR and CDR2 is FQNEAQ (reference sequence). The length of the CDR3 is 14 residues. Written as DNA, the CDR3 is TGTGCCAGCAGCTTATCACGGCTGGTAGAGACCCAGTACTTC. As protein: CASSLSRLVETQYF.